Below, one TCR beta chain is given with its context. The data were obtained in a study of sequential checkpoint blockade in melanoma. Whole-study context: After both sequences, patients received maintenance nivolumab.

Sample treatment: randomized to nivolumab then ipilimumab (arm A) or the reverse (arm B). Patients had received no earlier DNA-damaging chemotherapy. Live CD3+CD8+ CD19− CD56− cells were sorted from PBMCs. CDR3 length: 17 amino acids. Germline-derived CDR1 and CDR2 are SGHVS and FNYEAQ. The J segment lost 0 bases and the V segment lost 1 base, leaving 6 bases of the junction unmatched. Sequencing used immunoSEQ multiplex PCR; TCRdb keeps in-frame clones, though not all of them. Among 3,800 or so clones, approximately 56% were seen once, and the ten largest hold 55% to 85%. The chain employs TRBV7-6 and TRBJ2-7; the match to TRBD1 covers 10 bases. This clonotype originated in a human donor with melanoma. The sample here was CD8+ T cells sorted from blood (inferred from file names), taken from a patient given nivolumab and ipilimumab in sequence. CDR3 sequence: CASSLGAGTGASYEQYF. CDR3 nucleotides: TGTGCCAGCAGCTTAGGCGCCGGGACAGGGGCCTCCTACGAGCAGTACTTC.